The 21 T cell receptor beta chains reported below all come from one sample, sequenced in a study of blood T cell repertoires in COVID-19. Repertoires were generated with immunoSEQ multiplex PCR, while TCRdb's copy carries only in-frame clones and drops some. Among 60,000 to 75,000 clones, about nine tenths were seen once, and the ten largest hold roughly 6.5%. The source material was peripheral blood. The source of these receptors is a man aged 45-65 years with active COVID-19.

The chain couples TRBV20-1 to TRBJ2-7, with TRBD1 identical over 7 bases. The CDR3 is made up of 11 amino acids. The trim removed 7 bases at V and 4 bases at J, leaving 4 bases unmatched. Germline V gene sequence: CDR1 DFQATT, CDR2 SNEGSKA (reference sequence). CDR3 region: CSVSQGYEQYF. The CDR3 DNA follows: TGCAGTGTTTCACAGGGGTACGAGCAGTACTTC.

The V call is TRBV24-1, the J call TRBJ2-2, with D maybe TRBD1 (5 bases). Trimming left V 5 bases short and J 0 bases short, with 15 bases between. The CDR3 is made up of 17 amino acids. From germline, CDR1 is KGHDR and CDR2 SFDVKD. DNA for the CDR3: TGTGCCACCAGTGCCCCCCCGACAGCAGCGAACACCGGGGAGCTGTTTTTT. Its translation is CATSAPPTAANTGELFF.

The chain has TRBV4-2 and TRBJ1-6; 7 nucleotides align to TRBD1. The germline CDR1 and CDR2 sequences are LGHNA and YNFKEQ. The trim removed 1 base at V and 5 bases at J, leaving 8 bases unmatched. This CDR3 region has 17 residues. The CDR3: CASSQVQGQRNNSPLHF. For the CDR3, the DNA is TGTGCCAGCAGCCAAGTTCAGGGACAGAGGAATAATTCACCCCTCCACTTT.

The J gene is TRBJ2-7, the V gene TRBV28; TRBD2 matches 10 bases. The CDR3 contains 17 residues. Germline-derived CDR1 and CDR2 are MDHEN and SYDVKM. J was trimmed by 6 bases and V by 6 bases; bases with no gene match: 17. CDR3 region: CASRREPGLANAFEQYF. The CDR3 bases are TGTGCCAGCAGACGGGAGCCGGGACTAGCGAATGCGTTCGAGCAGTACTTC.

The J gene is TRBJ2-7, the V gene TRBV7-2, with 12 bases fitting TRBD2. CDR3 size: 17 residues. Germline V lookup: CDR1 SGHTA, CDR2 FQGNSA. Germline trimming cut 0 bases from V and 0 bases from J; bases unmatched to any gene: 3. The CDR3 nucleotides are TGTGCCAGCAGCTTAGCGACTAGCGGGAGTCGCTCCTACGAGCAGTACTTC. It encodes CASSLATSGSRSYEQYF.

The chain is built from TRBV15 and TRBJ2-1, with D maybe TRBD1 (6 bases). The V end lost 11 bases, the J end lost 4 bases, and 15 bases lay between the germline ends. This CDR3 is 13 amino acids long. CDR1 LNHNV and CDR2 YYDKDF come from the germline V gene (reference sequence). The CDR3 loop is CASSIQGYNEQFF. CDR3 in DNA: TGTGCCTCCTCTATACAGGGTTACAATGAGCAGTTCTTC.

The chain joins TRBV3-1 (or the pseudogene TRBV3-2) to TRBJ2-7, with D unclear. The CDR3 loop spans 11 amino acids. Germline values: CDR1 LGHDT, CDR2 YNNKEL (reference sequence). Trimming pared 6 bases from V and 6 bases from J, leaving 9 bases between. Here the CDR3 reads CASRGALEQYF. CDR3 DNA sequence: TGTGCCAGCAGGGGCGCCCTCGAGCAGTACTTC.

This clone was seen once. The V call is TRBV9, the J call TRBJ2-7; 8 nucleotides match TRBD2. This CDR3 is built from 14 residues. Germline-derived CDR1 and CDR2 are SGDLS and YYNGEE. V gave up 3 bases and J gave up 3 bases; unmatched junction bases: 5. The CDR3, as DNA: TGTGCCAGCAGCGGTAGCGGGACCGACTACGAGCAGTACTTC. Its translation is CASSGSGTDYEQYF.

The genes are TRBV5-1 and TRBJ2-5; 9 bases line up with TRBD1. Germline CDR1 SGHRS, CDR2 YFSETQ. Trimming removed 0 bases from V and 6 bases from J; junction bases left unmatched: 6. This CDR3 has 15 residues. CDR3 in amino acids: CASSLADRGAQTQYF. In DNA form, the CDR3 reads TGCGCCAGCAGCTTGGCGGACAGGGGAGCGCAGACCCAGTACTTC.

This chain links TRBV6-4 with TRBJ2-3; maybe TRBD2 (5 bases). This CDR3 is built from 15 residues. Trimming cost V 0 bases and J 1 base, with 8 bases left between them. In germline, CDR1 is MRHNA, CDR2 SNTAGT. For the CDR3, the DNA is TGTGCCAGCAGTGACTCCGGAGCGGGCACAGATACGCAGTATTTT. This translates into CASSDSGAGTDTQYF.

V gene TRBV30 combines with J gene TRBJ1-1, with 8 positions matching TRBD1. CDR1 is GTSNPN, CDR2 SVGIG, per germline (reference sequence). The CDR3 length is 13 residues. With V trimmed by 5 bases and J by 0 bases, 2 bases remained unmatched. DNA of the CDR3: TGTGCCTGGGACAGGGGCTTGAACACTGAAGCTTTCTTT. This translates into CAWDRGLNTEAFF.

This chain connects TRBV27 to TRBJ2-7; tentative D call: TRBD1 (5 bases). This CDR3 comprises 16 residues. From germline, CDR1 is MNHEY and CDR2 SMNVEV (reference sequence). V lost 0 bases to trimming and J lost 0 bases, with 12 bases between them. The CDR3 is CASSLSPGRPSYEQYF. In DNA form, the CDR3 reads TGTGCCAGCAGTTTATCGCCAGGGCGACCCTCCTACGAGCAGTACTTC.

The chain has TRBV28 and TRBJ1-5; weak D call: TRBD1 (5 bases). V was trimmed by 5 bases and J by 7 bases, leaving 21 bases between them. The CDR3 runs 16 residues. From germline, CDR1 is MDHEN and CDR2 SYDVKM. This CDR3 is CASSPISSRVDQPQHF. The CDR3 DNA reads TGTGCCAGCAGTCCCATCTCGTCCAGGGTTGACCAGCCCCAGCATTTT.

The gene calls are TRBV7-3 and TRBJ2-5; 9 bases map to TRBD2. CDR3 length: 16 amino acids. In germline, CDR1 is SGHTA, CDR2 FQGTGA. Losses at the gene ends were 6 bases for V and 5 bases for J; bases not matched to a gene: 13. CDR3 loop: CASSFGGGRAWETQYF. The CDR3 region has the DNA TGTGCCAGCAGTTTTGGCGGCGGGAGGGCCTGGGAGACCCAGTACTTC.

The chain couples TRBV28 to TRBJ2-7; TRBD1 might be the D (6 bases). CDR3 length equals 16 residues. V was cut by 6 bases and J by 3 bases, with 21 bases left in between. Germline loops: CDR1 MDHEN, CDR2 SYDVKM. CDR3 bases: TGTGCCAGCAGGACTCCAGGGGCAGGAACCGACTACGAGCAGTACTTC. Translated, it gives CASRTPGAGTDYEQYF. Full variable domain (outside the CDR3, taken from reference TRBV28 and TRBJ2-7): DVKVTQSSRYLVKRTGEKVFLECVQDMDHENMFWYRQDPGLGLRLIYFSYDVKMKEKGDIPEGYSVSREKKERFSLILESASTNQTSMYLCASRTPGAGTDYEQYFGPGTRLTVT.

V is TRBV5-1 and J is TRBJ1-1; D possibly corresponds to TRBD1 (6 bases). From germline, CDR1 is SGHRS and CDR2 YFSETQ. There are 17 residues in the CDR3. The V end was cut by 5 bases, the J end by 2 bases, with 22 bases between. The CDR3 DNA reads TGCGCCAGCAGGCAAGGGGTTCGACAGGATAGAAACACTGAAGCTTTCTTT. Protein sequence: CASRQGVRQDRNTEAFF.

The V gene is TRBV28, the J gene TRBJ1-6; D perhaps matches TRBD1 (6 bases). The CDR3 sequence is 13 residues long. The V end was cut by 7 bases, the J end by 7 bases, with 11 bases between. From germline, CDR1 is MDHEN and CDR2 SYDVKM. CDR3 in DNA: TGTGCCAGCAAAGGACAGATCAATTCACCCCTCCACTTT. Translating it yields CASKGQINSPLHF. Based on the CDR3 plus reference TRBV28 and TRBJ1-6, the full variable domain is DVKVTQSSRYLVKRTGEKVFLECVQDMDHENMFWYRQDPGLGLRLIYFSYDVKMKEKGDIPEGYSVSREKKERFSLILESASTNQTSMYLCASKGQINSPLHFGNGTRLTVT.

The chain is built from TRBV28 and TRBJ2-7, with 9 bases fitting TRBD1. This CDR3 is 13 amino acids long. The V segment lost 6 bases and the J segment 4 bases; nucleotides outside the gene matches: 4. Germline V gene sequence: CDR1 MDHEN, CDR2 SYDVKM. The CDR3 region is CASRTGGLYEQYF. DNA for the CDR3: TGTGCCAGCAGAACAGGGGGCCTATACGAGCAGTACTTC.

In DNA form, the CDR3 reads TGTGCCAGCAGTTTTCTCACAAACTCTGGGGCCAACGTCCTGACTTTC. It encodes CASSFLTNSGANVLTF. The chain employs TRBV28 and TRBJ2-6, with D unclear. The V end was cut by 3 bases, the J end by 0 bases, with 9 bases between. The V gene's germline CDR1 is MDHEN and CDR2 SYDVKM. This CDR3 has 16 amino acids.

CDR3 coding DNA: TGTGCCACCAGCTCCAAGGAGGGTAACCCCTACGAGCAGTACTTC. Translating it yields CATSSKEGNPYEQYF. The chain carries TRBV24-1 and TRBJ2-7; D may be TRBD2 (6 bases). CDR1 and CDR2 from the germline V gene are KGHDR and SFDVKD. The CDR3 loop spans 15 amino acids. Trimming removed 7 bases from V and 2 bases from J, with 17 bases in between.

This chain uses TRBV19 with TRBJ2-6; 8 bases fit TRBD2. CDR1 and CDR2 (germline): LNHDA, SQIVND (reference sequence). CDR3 size: 17 residues. V dropped 6 bases and J dropped 1; count of bases not matched to a gene: 8. CDR3 DNA sequence: TGTGCCAGTAGAACGGGGGGGGCGCTTTCTGGGGCCAACGTCCTGACTTTC. Translation gives CASRTGGALSGANVLTF. The variable domain in full, with the rest retrieved from reference TRBV19 and TRBJ2-6, is DGGITQSPKYLFRKEGQNVTLSCEQNLNHDAMYWYRQDPGQGLRLIYYSQIVNDFQKGDIAEGYSVSREKKESFPLTVTSAQKNPTAFYLCASRTGGALSGANVLTFGAGSRLTVL.